This is a list of T cell receptor beta chains from one sample in a study of blood T cell repertoires in COVID-19. TCRdb's table, derived via immunoSEQ multiplex PCR, lists solely in-frame clones and lacks some. The sample records 350,000 or so clones, around 86% being singletons. The sequencing sample was made of PBMCs or T cells enriched from blood (not recorded which). These receptors all stem from a woman aged 40 to 50 with acute COVID-19. Both conserved end residues are part of each CDR3. D genes are given only for firm matches. The size field is filled for only some rows; it gives once, few, many or a size class.

clone size: -
V gene: TRBV19
J gene: TRBJ1-2
D gene: -
CDR3 DNA: TGTGCCAGTAGTATAGCGGGACTGTCTTATTCCGGCTACACCTTC
CDR3 protein: CASSIAGLSYSGYTF

clone size: -
V gene: TRBV7-2
J gene: TRBJ1-5
D gene: -
CDR3 DNA: TGTGCCAGCAGCGAAAACAGGAATCAGCCCCAGCATTTT
CDR3 protein: CASSENRNQPQHF

clone size: -
V gene: TRBV18
J gene: TRBJ1-5
D gene: -
CDR3 DNA: TGTGCCAGCTCAGAGTCCCAGGGTAATAATCAGCCCCAGCATTTT
CDR3 protein: CASSESQGNNQPQHF

clone size: once
V gene: TRBV15
J gene: TRBJ2-2
D gene: -
CDR3 DNA: TGTGCCACCAGTAACCAGAAGACGAACACCGGGGAGCTGTTTTTT
CDR3 protein: CATSNQKTNTGELFF

clone size: -
V gene: TRBV7-2
J gene: TRBJ2-1
D gene: TRBD1
CDR3 DNA: TGTGCCAGCAGCTTAATCGGGACAGGGTTTTACAATGAGCAGTTCTTC
CDR3 protein: CASSLIGTGFYNEQFF

clone size: -
V gene: TRBV6-5
J gene: TRBJ2-2
D gene: TRBD2
CDR3 DNA: TGTGCCAGCAGTTCGAGCGGGGCGAACACCGGGGAGCTGTTTTTT
CDR3 protein: CASSSSGANTGELFF

clone size: -
V gene: TRBV6-1
J gene: TRBJ1-6
D gene: -
CDR3 DNA: TGTGCCAGCAGTGACAGGGGTAGCTATAATTCACCCCTCCACTTT
CDR3 protein: CASSDRGSYNSPLHF

clone size: -
V gene: TRBV11-1
J gene: TRBJ1-1
D gene: -
CDR3 DNA: TGTGCCAGCAGCTTAAATCAGATTACCGGGGGCACTGAAGCTTTCTTT
CDR3 protein: CASSLNQITGGTEAFF

clone size: -
V gene: TRBV5-1
J gene: TRBJ1-6
D gene: TRBD1
CDR3 DNA: TGCGCCAGCAGCCACGGACAGGGTAATAATTCACCCCTCCACTTT
CDR3 protein: CASSHGQGNNSPLHF

clone size: -
V gene: TRBV6-5
J gene: TRBJ2-1
D gene: TRBD2
CDR3 DNA: TGTGCCACCGTTGGACTAGCGGGGGTCCATGAGCAGTTCTTC
CDR3 protein: CATVGLAGVHEQFF

clone size: -
V gene: TRBV25-1
J gene: TRBJ1-5
D gene: -
CDR3 DNA: TGTGCCAGCAGTGAACCAAATAGCAATCAGCCCCAGCATTTT
CDR3 protein: CASSEPNSNQPQHF

clone size: -
V gene: TRBV6-5
J gene: TRBJ2-1
D gene: TRBD1
CDR3 DNA: TGTGCCAGCAGTAACCGGGACAGGGGCTTTGATGAGCAGTTCTTC
CDR3 protein: CASSNRDRGFDEQFF

clone size: -
V gene: TRBV4-1
J gene: TRBJ1-6
D gene: -
CDR3 DNA: TGCGCCAGCAGCGTCATTATGGAGGGAGGCAATTCACCCCTCCACTTT
CDR3 protein: CASSVIMEGGNSPLHF

clone size: -
V gene: TRBV10-3
J gene: TRBJ1-2
D gene: -
CDR3 DNA: TGTGCCATCAGTGGTAACCCAGATGGCTACACCTTC
CDR3 protein: CAISGNPDGYTF

clone size: -
V gene: TRBV5-6
J gene: TRBJ2-2
D gene: TRBD2
CDR3 DNA: TGTGCCAGCAGCTGGGGACTAGCGGGGGGGCCCGGCGGGGAGCTGTTTTTT
CDR3 protein: CASSWGLAGGPGGELFF

clone size: -
V gene: TRBV29-1
J gene: TRBJ2-3
D gene: -
CDR3 DNA: TGCAGCCACCCAGGGGGGGATACGCAGTATTTT
CDR3 protein: CSHPGGDTQYF

clone size: once
V gene: TRBV6-5
J gene: TRBJ2-1
D gene: TRBD2
CDR3 DNA: TGTGCCAGCAGGGTACTAGCGGGAGAGCAGTTCTTC
CDR3 protein: CASRVLAGEQFF

clone size: -
V gene: TRBV4-1
J gene: TRBJ2-7
D gene: -
CDR3 DNA: TGCGCCAGCAGCCACGCCGCCCTTGTTGAGGAGCAGTACTTC
CDR3 protein: CASSHAALVEEQYF

clone size: -
V gene: TRBV5-1
J gene: TRBJ1-4
D gene: -
CDR3 DNA: TGCGCCAGCAGCCCCATGGGGACTTTTAATGAAAAACTGTTTTTT
CDR3 protein: CASSPMGTFNEKLFF

clone size: -
V gene: TRBV29-1
J gene: TRBJ1-2
D gene: -
CDR3 DNA: TGCAGCGTTGGTACAGGGCTCGGCTACACCTTC
CDR3 protein: CSVGTGLGYTF

clone size: -
V gene: TRBV6-2/TRBV6-3
J gene: TRBJ2-7
D gene: TRBD1
CDR3 DNA: TGTGCCAGCAGTCCCCTTGGGACAGGGGCCGACGAGCAGTACTTC
CDR3 protein: CASSPLGTGADEQYF

clone size: -
V gene: TRBV7-8
J gene: TRBJ1-6
D gene: -
CDR3 DNA: TGTGCCAGCAGCCGAGGGGCACAGGGACAACCCCTCCACTTT
CDR3 protein: CASSRGAQGQPLHF

clone size: many
V gene: TRBV11-3
J gene: TRBJ2-7
D gene: TRBD2
CDR3 DNA: TGTGCCAGCAGTACTAGCGGGAGTTACGGGCAGTACTTC
CDR3 protein: CASSTSGSYGQYF

clone size: -
V gene: TRBV28
J gene: TRBJ1-2
D gene: TRBD1
CDR3 DNA: TGTGCCAGCAGTTTATCAGGGGGTAATGGCTACACCTTC
CDR3 protein: CASSLSGGNGYTF

clone size: -
V gene: TRBV5-1
J gene: TRBJ2-1
D gene: -
CDR3 DNA: TGCGCCAGCAGCTCGGGTGAGTTAGGTAATGAGCAGTTCTTC
CDR3 protein: CASSSGELGNEQFF

clone size: -
V gene: TRBV27
J gene: TRBJ2-7
D gene: TRBD2
CDR3 DNA: TGTGCCAGCCGGGGTAGCGGGGGCTACGAGCAGTACTTC
CDR3 protein: CASRGSGGYEQYF

clone size: -
V gene: TRBV24-1
J gene: TRBJ1-2
D gene: -
CDR3 DNA: TGTGCCACCAGTGACGAAGCCGCGACTGTCCCCTATGGCTACACCTTC
CDR3 protein: CATSDEAATVPYGYTF

clone size: -
V gene: TRBV9
J gene: TRBJ2-7
D gene: TRBD1
CDR3 DNA: TGTGCCAGCAGCGAGAATCCCGGGACAGGGATGGGGTTAGGGGAGCAGTACTTC
CDR3 protein: CASSENPGTGMGLGEQYF

clone size: once
V gene: TRBV11-3
J gene: TRBJ2-1
D gene: TRBD2
CDR3 DNA: TGTGCCAGCAGCCCGGGGGGAGGGTTGTACAATGAGCAGTTCTTC
CDR3 protein: CASSPGGGLYNEQFF

clone size: -
V gene: TRBV7-8
J gene: TRBJ2-7
D gene: -
CDR3 DNA: TGTGCCAGCAGCCTGAACATGGACAGCTCCTACGAGCAGTACTTC
CDR3 protein: CASSLNMDSSYEQYF

clone size: -
V gene: TRBV5-1
J gene: TRBJ1-4
D gene: -
CDR3 DNA: TGCGCCAGCAGCCCGGTGAGCCTTAATGAAAAACTGTTTTTT
CDR3 protein: CASSPVSLNEKLFF

clone size: -
V gene: TRBV28
J gene: TRBJ1-2
D gene: -
CDR3 DNA: TGTGCCAGCAGTTCCCCTGAAGGGGCTAACTATGGCTACACCTTC
CDR3 protein: CASSSPEGANYGYTF

clone size: -
V gene: TRBV10-3
J gene: TRBJ2-6
D gene: -
CDR3 DNA: TGTGCCATCACTTCAGACGGGAGCTCTGGGGCCAACGTCCTGACTTTC
CDR3 protein: CAITSDGSSGANVLTF

clone size: -
V gene: TRBV2
J gene: TRBJ1-5
D gene: -
CDR3 DNA: TGTGCCAGCAGTGTAAGCAATCAGCCCCAGCATTTT
CDR3 protein: CASSVSNQPQHF

clone size: once
V gene: TRBV18
J gene: TRBJ1-1
D gene: -
CDR3 DNA: TGTGCCAGTTCACAGTCGGGGAACACTGAAGCTTTCTTT
CDR3 protein: CASSQSGNTEAFF

clone size: -
V gene: TRBV7-9
J gene: TRBJ1-3
D gene: TRBD1
CDR3 DNA: TGTGCCAGCAGTCCAACCCGCCTACAGGGGGCTAGAAACACCATATATTTT
CDR3 protein: CASSPTRLQGARNTIYF

clone size: few
V gene: TRBV12-3/TRBV12-4
J gene: TRBJ1-5
D gene: -
CDR3 DNA: TGTGCCAGCAGTGGCCGCAGCAATCAGCCCCAGCATTTT
CDR3 protein: CASSGRSNQPQHF

clone size: -
V gene: TRBV24-1
J gene: TRBJ2-1
D gene: TRBD1
CDR3 DNA: TGTGCCACCAGTGATACCGGCCCGGGACAGAACAATGAGCAGTTCTTC
CDR3 protein: CATSDTGPGQNNEQFF

clone size: -
V gene: TRBV18
J gene: TRBJ1-5
D gene: -
CDR3 DNA: TGTGCCAGCTCACAGGGGGAAAATCAGCCCCAGCATTTT
CDR3 protein: CASSQGENQPQHF

clone size: -
V gene: TRBV6-4
J gene: TRBJ2-7
D gene: TRBD2
CDR3 DNA: TGTGCCAGCAGCCCCCCTCTAGCGGGAGGATCCTACGAGCAGTACTTC
CDR3 protein: CASSPPLAGGSYEQYF

clone size: -
V gene: TRBV27
J gene: TRBJ2-7
D gene: TRBD1
CDR3 DNA: TGTGCCAGCAGTTCGTCCGGGACAGGGCTTACATACTACGAGCAGTACTTC
CDR3 protein: CASSSSGTGLTYYEQYF

clone size: -
V gene: TRBV7-8
J gene: TRBJ2-3
D gene: -
CDR3 DNA: TGTGCCAGCAGCTTTAGGGGGAGCACAGATACGCAGTATTTT
CDR3 protein: CASSFRGSTDTQYF

clone size: -
V gene: TRBV7-2
J gene: TRBJ1-2
D gene: -
CDR3 DNA: TGTGCCAGCAGCTCGTCCCTAGCTAACTATGGCTACACCTTC
CDR3 protein: CASSSSLANYGYTF

clone size: once
V gene: TRBV18
J gene: TRBJ2-5
D gene: -
CDR3 DNA: TGTGCCAGCTCACCTTACGGGGGTCAGGAGACCCAGTACTTC
CDR3 protein: CASSPYGGQETQYF

clone size: -
V gene: TRBV10-1
J gene: TRBJ1-4
D gene: TRBD1
CDR3 DNA: TGCGCCAGCAGTGATCTCCAGGGGGCGGATGAAAAACTGTTTTTT
CDR3 protein: CASSDLQGADEKLFF